This T cell receptor (beta chain) was sequenced for a study of blood T cell repertoires in COVID-19. Study background: Both acute and convalescent COVID-19 samples were obtained from the United States, Italy and Spain. Sources were T cells, B-cell-depleted T cells, or PBMCs; the material itself was cDNA or gDNA.

Authors' processing steps: Cell counts per sample came from amplifying reference gene primers. Profiling relied on immunoSEQ multiplex PCR, and the TCRdb table lists in-frame clones only, not all of them. Clone size and V and J calls were adopted from that table, with D and trimming inferred from the DNA. Of 200,000 to 300,000 clones in the sample, 80% to 90% were seen once. The sequence was obtained from a woman between 35 and 50 years old who had recovered from COVID-19. Sequencing was carried out using peripheral blood.

CDR3 amino acids: CASSLNQGGATEAFF. For the CDR3, the DNA is TGTGCCAGCAGCTTAAATCAGGGTGGGGCGACTGAAGCTTTCTTT. The chain carries TRBV11-1 and TRBJ1-1; D may be TRBD1 (5 bases). Germline V CDR1 and CDR2: SGHAT, FQDESV (reference sequence). Trimming cost V 2 bases and J 5 bases, with 15 bases left between them. The CDR3 loop spans 15 amino acids.